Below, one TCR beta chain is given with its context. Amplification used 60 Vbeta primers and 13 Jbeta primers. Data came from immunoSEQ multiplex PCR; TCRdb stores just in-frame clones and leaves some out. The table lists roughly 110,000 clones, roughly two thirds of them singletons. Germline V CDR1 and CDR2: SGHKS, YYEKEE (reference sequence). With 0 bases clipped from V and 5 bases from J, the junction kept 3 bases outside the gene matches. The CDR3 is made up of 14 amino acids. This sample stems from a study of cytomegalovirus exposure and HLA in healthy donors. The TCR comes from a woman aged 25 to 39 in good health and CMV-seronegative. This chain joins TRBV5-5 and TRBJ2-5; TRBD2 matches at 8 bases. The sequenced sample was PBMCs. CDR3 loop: CASSLDGRGETQYF. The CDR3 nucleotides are TGTGCCAGCAGCTTGGACGGGAGGGGGGAGACCCAGTACTTC. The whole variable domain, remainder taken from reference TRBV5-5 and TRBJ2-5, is DAGVTQSPTHLIKTRGQQVTLRCSPISGHKSVSWYQQVLGQGPQFIFQYYEKEERGRGNFPDRFSARQFPNYSSELNVNALLLGDSALYLCASSLDGRGETQYFGPGTRLLVL.